The subject of this entry is one T cell receptor beta chain. Its antigen remains unidentified. Using immunoSEQ multiplex PCR, the repertoire was profiled, and TCRdb retains in-frame clones only, with some absent. The profile shows 44,000 or so clones, 78% of them singletons. The germline V gene has CDR1 SGHTS and CDR2 YDEGEE. The CDR3 length is 15 residues. Trimming shortened V by 2 bases and J by 4 bases, and 14 bases separated the two germline ends. The sample comes from a study of pediatric ulcerative colitis. Points from the study as a whole: Blood-derived T cells may be present in rectal pinch biopsies. Compared with controls, ulcerative colitis showed greater blood-rectum clone sharing.

During colonoscopy, one to two rectal pinch biopsies were collected. The receptor comes from a girl aged 5 to 17 with moderate ulcerative colitis. Sequenced: gut tissue. This chain links TRBV5-8 with TRBJ2-3; D might be TRBD1 or TRBD2, each matching 5 bases. CDR3 sequence: CASSFGSRGADTQYF. DNA of the CDR3: TGTGCCAGCAGCTTCGGGTCTAGGGGAGCAGATACGCAGTATTTT.